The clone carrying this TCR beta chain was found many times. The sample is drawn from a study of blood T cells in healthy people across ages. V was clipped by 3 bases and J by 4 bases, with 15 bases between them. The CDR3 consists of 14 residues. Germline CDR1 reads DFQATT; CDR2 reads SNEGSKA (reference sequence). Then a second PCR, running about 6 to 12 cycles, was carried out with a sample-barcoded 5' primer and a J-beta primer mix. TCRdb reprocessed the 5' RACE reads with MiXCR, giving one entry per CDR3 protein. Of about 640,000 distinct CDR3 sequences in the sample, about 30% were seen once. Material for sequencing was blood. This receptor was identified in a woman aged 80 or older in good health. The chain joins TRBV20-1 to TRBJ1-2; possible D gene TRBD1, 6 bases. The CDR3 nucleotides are TGCAGTGCTAGTGCGGGGGGCCGCGGCTATGGCTACACCTTC. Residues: CSASAGGRGYGYTF.